The T cell receptor beta chain described here comes from a study of T cells in Graves' hyperthyroidism and ophthalmopathy. Recently diagnosed hyperthyroidism of less than 2 months' duration affected patients aged 18 to 65. RNA transcripts served as the template for amplifying TCR beta CDR3 regions. When the TCR CDR3 underwent first-round RT-PCR, the HTBI primer set was used. TCRdb reprocessed the multiplex PCR reads via MiXCR and lists one record per CDR3 protein. The sample holds 300,000 to 400,000 distinct CDR3 sequences; roughly 20% are singletons and the top ten take approximately 49%. V shed 3 bases and J shed 6 bases, with 11 bases lying between them. The CDR3 contains 12 residues. The germline CDR1 and CDR2 sequences are SQVTM and ANQGSEA. In its sample, this clonotype was seen a few times.

Specimen: blood. The sequence was collected from a woman in her forties or fifties with Graves' hyperthyroidism. The chain couples TRBV29-1 to TRBJ1-2; D gene uncertain. The CDR3 DNA is TGCAGCGTTGAGGGCACCAGGCATGGCTACACCTTC. Its protein is CSVEGTRHGYTF.